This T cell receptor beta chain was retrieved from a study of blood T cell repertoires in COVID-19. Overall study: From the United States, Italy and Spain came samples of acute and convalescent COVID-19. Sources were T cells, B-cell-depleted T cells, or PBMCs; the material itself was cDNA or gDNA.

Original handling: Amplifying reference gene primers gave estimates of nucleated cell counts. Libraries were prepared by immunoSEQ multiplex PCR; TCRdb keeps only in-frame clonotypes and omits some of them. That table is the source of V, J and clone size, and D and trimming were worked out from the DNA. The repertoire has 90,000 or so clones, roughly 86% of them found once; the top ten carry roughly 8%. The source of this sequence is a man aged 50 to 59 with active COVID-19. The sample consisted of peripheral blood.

The CDR3 region is CASSWGLAGGLNTGELFF. The CDR3 region has the DNA TGCGCCAGCAGCTGGGGACTAGCGGGGGGCCTTAACACCGGGGAGCTGTTTTTT. V is TRBV5-1 and J is TRBJ2-2; 15 bases line up with TRBD2. The CDR3 has 18 residues. The germline V gene encodes CDR1 SGHRS and CDR2 YFSETQ. With 3 bases clipped from V and 2 bases from J, the junction kept 5 bases outside the gene matches.